The 20 T cell receptor beta chains below come from one sample, sequenced in a study of Ad26.COV2.S vaccination and SARS-CoV-2 variants. Sample treatment: some 20 received Ad26.COV2.S at low or high dose, single or two shots; about 5 received placebo; per-sample allocation not given. Repertoires come from day 63 after the first vaccine or placebo injection. The data were produced by immunoSEQ multiplex PCR, yet TCRdb's version contains in-frame clones alone and is incomplete. In the table there are some 350,000 clones, around 83% of which are singletons. Sequencing used peripheral blood, obtained in a trial of Ad26.COV2.S vaccine versus placebo. All receptors derive from a person aged 18 to 65 who received the Ad26.COV2.S COVID-19 vaccine or a placebo.

The chain is built from TRBV5-5 and TRBJ2-7, with D tentatively TRBD2 (5 bases). The CDR3 contains 13 residues. CDR1 is SGHKS, CDR2 YYEKEE, per germline (reference sequence). V lost 5 bases and J lost 6, with 15 bases in between. CDR3 DNA: TGTGCCAGCAGTTGGACTCCCTCTTTCGAGCAGTACTTC. This translates into CASSWTPSFEQYF.

The V gene is TRBV18, the J gene TRBJ1-1, with 9 bases fitting TRBD1. Trimming at V came to 5 bases and at J to 0 bases, leaving 7 bases not matched to a gene. Germline V gene lookup returns CDR1 KGHSH and CDR2 LQKENI. The CDR3 is 16 amino acids. CDR3 coding DNA: TGTGCCAGCTCATCCGGGACAGGGCGTATGAACACTGAAGCTTTCTTT. It yields the protein CASSSGTGRMNTEAFF.

Here the CDR3 reads CASSDSTPEQYF. CDR3 nucleotide sequence: TGTGCCAGCAGTGACTCGACGCCCGAGCAGTACTTC. J is TRBJ2-7 and V is TRBV6-4; D gene ambiguous. Looked up from germline, CDR1 is MRHNA and CDR2 is SNTAGT. V lost 0 bases and J 6 bases, leaving 6 bases between the germline ends. The CDR3 loop spans 12 amino acids.

The genes are TRBV4-3 and TRBJ2-3; 7 bases are shared with TRBD2. Germline CDR1 reads LGHNA; CDR2 reads YSLEER. The CDR3 spans 16 residues. V lost 1 base, J lost 5 bases, and 9 bases stayed unmatched. CDR3 protein: CASSQAGGSPGDTQYF. The CDR3 nucleotides are TGCGCCAGCAGCCAAGCCGGGGGGAGCCCCGGAGATACGCAGTATTTT.

The chain joins TRBV5-4 to TRBJ2-5; D may be TRBD2 (6 bases). Trimming pared 5 bases from V and 1 base from J, leaving 12 bases between. Germline loops: CDR1 SGHNT, CDR2 YYREEE (reference sequence). This CDR3 is built from 14 residues. CDR3 coding DNA: TGTGCCAGCAGACCGGGAGTCCCCCAAGAGACCCAGTACTTC. It yields the protein CASRPGVPQETQYF.

The CDR3 sequence: CAWNHRALGYTF. The CDR3 coding sequence is TGTGCCTGGAATCACAGGGCGCTCGGCTACACCTTC. The chain couples TRBV30 to TRBJ1-2, with D possibly matching TRBD1 (6 bases). CDR1 is GTSNPN and CDR2 is SVGIG in the germline V gene (reference sequence). Deletions cut 4 bases from V and 8 bases from J, with 14 bases between. The CDR3 spans 12 residues.

The genes are TRBV10-3 and TRBJ2-7; 7 bases are shared with TRBD1. With V trimmed by 2 bases and J by 2 bases, 6 bases remained unmatched. CDR3 length equals 15 residues. Germline V CDR1 and CDR2: ENHRY, SYGVKD. DNA of the CDR3: TGTGCCATCAGTGAGCCGATGACAGGGACCTACGAGCAGTACTTC. Translating gives CAISEPMTGTYEQYF.

This clone was seen only once. V usage is TRBV19 and J usage is TRBJ2-7; D might be TRBD1 (5 bases). Germline lookup yields CDR1 LNHDA and CDR2 SQIVND (reference sequence). The CDR3 contains 13 residues. V shed 7 bases and J shed 3 bases, with 13 bases lying between them. This CDR3 is CASTGQRDYEQYF. The CDR3 nucleotides read TGTGCCAGTACAGGGCAAAGGGACTACGAGCAGTACTTC.

The V and J genes are TRBV7-2 and TRBJ2-7, with D perhaps TRBD1 or TRBD2 (6 bases each). Germline V lookup: CDR1 SGHTA, CDR2 FQGNSA. The V and J ends lost 2 bases and 7 bases respectively, with 15 bases between them. The CDR3 is 14 amino acids. DNA of the CDR3: TGTGCCAGCAGCTTAAGGTCCGGGGGCTGGGAGCAGTACTTC. It codes for CASSLRSGGWEQYF.

CDR3 loop: CASSSSQARSTDTQYF. CDR3 coding DNA: TGTGCCAGCAGCTCGTCCCAGGCTAGGTCGACAGATACGCAGTATTTT. The genes are TRBV5-4 and TRBJ2-3; D ambiguous. V lost 3 bases and J 3 bases, leaving 17 bases between the germline ends. The germline gives CDR1 SGHNT, CDR2 YYREEE (reference sequence). CDR3 length: 16 amino acids.

This clone was counted a few times. This chain uses TRBV2 with TRBJ2-3; D might be TRBD2 (5 bases). CDR3 length equals 14 residues. Trimming left V 5 bases short and J 0 bases short, with 9 bases between. Germline assignment: CDR1 SNHLY and CDR2 FYNNEI. The CDR3 loop reads CASSPLASTDTQYF. The DNA for the CDR3 is TGTGCCAGCAGTCCGCTAGCAAGCACAGATACGCAGTATTTT.

CDR3 region: CASTPTRTENSNQPQHF. The CDR3, as DNA: TGTGCCAGCACCCCGACCCGGACGGAAAATAGCAATCAGCCCCAGCATTTT. The chain is built from TRBV21-1 and TRBJ1-5. TRBV21-1 is annotated as a pseudogene. The CDR3 is made up of 17 amino acids.

On this clone itself: Other DNA variants within this sample encode the same CDR3. The chain has TRBV5-1 and TRBJ2-7; D might be TRBD1 or TRBD2, each matching 6 bases. Trimming pared 0 bases from V and 7 bases from J, leaving 11 bases between. The CDR3 loop spans 13 amino acids. Germline-derived CDR1 and CDR2 are SGHRS and YFSETQ. This chain's CDR3 is CASSLVGGREQYF. The CDR3 DNA is TGCGCCAGCAGCTTGGTTGGGGGGCGGGAGCAGTACTTC.

The chain links TRBV6-1 to TRBJ2-7, with TRBD1 matching 8 bases. The CDR3 contains 13 residues. CDR1 and CDR2 from the germline V gene are MNHNS and SASEGT. The J segment lost 5 bases and the V segment lost 0 bases, leaving 0 bases of the junction unmatched. The CDR3: CASSEARGHEQYF. The CDR3 nucleotides read TGTGCCAGCAGTGAAGCCAGGGGGCACGAGCAGTACTTC.

The V call is TRBV6-5, the J call TRBJ2-7; 8 positions agree with TRBD2. The V gene's germline CDR1 is MNHEY and CDR2 SVGAGI. This CDR3 has 15 residues. Trimming removed 7 bases from V and 3 bases from J; junction bases left unmatched: 11. CDR3 residues: CASMRAAGDSYEQYF. As DNA, the CDR3 is TGTGCCAGCATGAGAGCAGCGGGAGATAGCTACGAGCAGTACTTC.

The V and J genes are TRBV5-1 and TRBJ1-1; a weak D match, TRBD1 (5 bases). The CDR3 is made up of 15 amino acids. Germline V gene sequence: CDR1 SGHRS, CDR2 YFSETQ. Trimming took 0 bases from V and 6 from J, leaving 15 bases between them. CDR3 sequence: CASSLGGAPVAEAFF. The CDR3 DNA reads TGCGCCAGCAGCTTGGGAGGGGCCCCGGTCGCTGAAGCTTTCTTT.

The chain has TRBV5-5 and TRBJ1-1; 8 bases are shared with TRBD1. Trimming cost V 4 bases and J 6 bases; bases outside gene matches: 8. Per the germline V gene, CDR1 is SGHKS and CDR2 is YYEKEE (reference sequence). CDR3 length: 14 residues. DNA for the CDR3: TGTGCCAGCAGCCTCGACAGGGGCGTCTCTGAAGCTTTCTTT. It encodes CASSLDRGVSEAFF.

This chain joins TRBV7-2 and TRBJ2-1; the D call may be TRBD1 or TRBD2 (6 bases each). There are 17 residues in the CDR3. Germline V gene sequence: CDR1 SGHTA, CDR2 FQGNSA. The V gene lost 5 bases and the J gene lost 0 bases, with 17 bases spanning the gap. The CDR3 DNA is TGTGCCAGCAGCGCACAAGGGGGGACCTACTCCTACAATGAGCAGTTCTTC. Translation: CASSAQGGTYSYNEQFF.

This clone was seen once. This CDR3 is CASILNGQGQETQYF. CDR3 DNA sequence: TGTGCCAGCATTCTTAATGGACAGGGGCAAGAGACCCAGTACTTC. V is TRBV11-2 and J is TRBJ2-5; 9 bases are a match to TRBD1. The germline V gene has CDR1 SGHAT and CDR2 FQNNGV. Trimming cost V 7 bases and J 2 bases; bases outside gene matches: 8. This CDR3 spans 15 amino acids.

The chain recombines TRBV18 with TRBJ2-7; the match to TRBD1 covers 7 bases. The CDR3 has 15 amino acids. Germline loops: CDR1 KGHSH, CDR2 LQKENI. V lost 2 bases to trimming and J lost 7 bases; unmatched junction nucleotides: 11. The CDR3 loop is CASSPYGQGEREQYF. CDR3 DNA sequence: TGTGCCAGCTCACCATATGGGCAGGGGGAGAGGGAGCAGTACTTC.